This entry lists 28 T cell receptor beta chains sequenced from one sample in a study of blood T cells in healthy people across ages. For the second PCR, which ran for about 7 to 11 cycles, a sample-barcoded 5' primer and a J-beta primer mix were used. Each CDR3 protein is one row after TCRdb ran MiXCR on the 5' RACE reads. Seen here are about 500,000 distinct CDR3 sequences, less than 25% observed once, and the top ten hold roughly 9.4%. The sample also formed part of further work on T cells of mothers and their children.

Sequencing used blood. These receptors originate from a boy younger than 18 in good health.

This clonotype appeared a few times. This chain uses TRBV28 with TRBJ2-4; 8 bases match TRBD1. Trimming at V came to 3 bases and at J to 7 bases, leaving 8 bases not matched to a gene. Germline V gene lookup returns CDR1 MDHEN and CDR2 SYDVKM. The length of the CDR3 is 15 residues. The CDR3 bases are TGTGCCAGCAGTTTGGCAGGGGGCGGGTTGAACATTCAGTACTTC. Residues: CASSLAGGGLNIQYF.

This clonotype showed up just once. The chain recombines TRBV20-1 with TRBJ1-2; D possibly corresponds to TRBD1 (6 bases). Trimming removed 4 bases at V and 8 bases at J, with 20 bases between. The length of the CDR3 is 14 residues. Germline V gives CDR1 DFQATT, CDR2 SNEGSKA (reference sequence). The DNA for the CDR3 is TGCAGTGCTAACCCCAGGGGTGGAGTCGGGGGCTACACCTTC. Its protein is CSANPRGGVGGYTF.

This clonotype was counted a few times. The rearrangement joins TRBV13 to TRBJ2-1, with 9 bases lining up with TRBD2. The J call could be wrong; TRBJ2-7 is a better fit for the DNA end. The CDR3 has 14 amino acids. Per germline, CDR1 PRHDT and CDR2 FYEKMQ (reference sequence). CDR3 nucleotide sequence: TGTGCCAGCAGCGGCGGGGGGGTAGTACACGAGCAGTACTTC. Protein product: CASSGGGVVHEQYF.

This clonotype has more than one count but fewer than ten. The chain recombines TRBV5-1 with TRBJ2-5, with D unresolved. Trimming cost V 1 base and J 1 base, with 11 bases left between them. This CDR3 is built from 15 residues. Germline loops: CDR1 SGHRS, CDR2 YFSETQ. CDR3 amino acids: CASSLLGIGQETQYF. As DNA, the CDR3 is TGCGCCAGCAGCTTGCTTGGTATAGGCCAAGAGACCCAGTACTTC.

This clonotype came up many times. The V gene is TRBV28, the J gene TRBJ2-1; D is possibly TRBD1 (5 bases). The CDR3 is 14 residues long. Germline V gene sequence: CDR1 MDHEN, CDR2 SYDVKM. V shed 2 bases and J shed 12 bases, with 17 bases lying between them. In nucleotides, the CDR3 is TGTGCCAGCAGTTTAGCAGGGTCGGGCTTTGGGCAGTTCTTC. Protein: CASSLAGSGFGQFF.

This clonotype was observed a few times. V usage is TRBV7-8 and J usage is TRBJ2-2, with a tentative D call TRBD1 (5 bases). The V gene's germline CDR1 is SGHVS and CDR2 FQNEAQ. V was clipped by 5 bases and J by 3 bases, with 13 bases between them. The CDR3 is made up of 15 amino acids. The CDR3 is CASSPGPRDTGELFF. The DNA for the CDR3 is TGTGCCAGCAGCCCCGGACCCAGGGACACCGGGGAGCTGTTTTTT.

V is TRBV6-5 and J is TRBJ2-1; the match to TRBD1 covers 8 bases. The CDR3 runs to 15 residues. V was pared by 2 bases and J by 3 bases, with 3 bases of the junction left unmatched. Germline CDR1 is MNHEY and CDR2 is SVGAGI. The CDR3 reads CASSYGTGYYNEQFF. Written as DNA, the CDR3 is TGTGCCAGCAGTTACGGGACAGGATACTACAATGAGCAGTTCTTC.

The V call is TRBV7-2, the J call TRBJ2-5; the D gene is possibly TRBD2 (6 bases). Looked up from germline, CDR1 is SGHTA and CDR2 is FQGNSA. The CDR3 consists of 14 residues. The V gene lost 6 bases and the J gene lost 2 bases, with 13 bases spanning the gap. CDR3 DNA: TGTGCCAGCAGACCAACCGGGAGACAAGAGACCCAGTACTTC. Protein product: CASRPTGRQETQYF.

This clonotype has a handful of counts. The chain has TRBV3-1 and TRBJ2-5; D not certain. CDR1 is LGHDT, CDR2 YNNKEL, per germline (reference sequence). This CDR3 spans 12 amino acids. The V gene lost 4 bases and the J gene lost 5 bases, with 8 bases spanning the gap. DNA of the CDR3: TGTGCCAGCAGCCCCTTCGAGGAGACCCAGTACTTC. The encoded protein is CASSPFEETQYF.

This clonotype was seen only a few times. This sequence joins TRBV7-8 and TRBJ1-4; 9 positions agree with TRBD1. Germline trimming cut 0 bases from V and 3 bases from J; bases unmatched to any gene: 2. Germline assignment: CDR1 SGHVS and CDR2 FQNEAQ. The CDR3 runs 16 residues. CDR3 amino acids: CASSLAGQGPNEKLFF. The CDR3 DNA reads as TGTGCCAGCAGCTTAGCGGGACAGGGACCTAATGAAAAACTGTTTTTT.

This clonotype was seen only a few times. This chain uses TRBV4-3 with TRBJ1-2; TRBD1 is a possible D gene (5 bases). Germline CDR1 reads LGHNA; CDR2 reads YSLEER. This CDR3 is 15 amino acids long. V lost 0 bases, J lost 5 bases, and 13 bases lay in between. For the CDR3, the DNA is TGCGCCAGCAGCCAAGATAAGGATTGGGGGTATGGCTACACCTTC. Its protein is CASSQDKDWGYGYTF.

The gene calls are TRBV29-1 and TRBJ2-3; 8 nucleotides align to TRBD2. J gave up 2 bases and V 6 bases, and 7 bases lay outside the gene matches. Per the germline V gene, CDR1 is SQVTM and CDR2 is ANQGSEA. The CDR3 runs 14 residues. The CDR3 DNA sequence: TGCAGCGTACTGGAAGCGGGGGTCACAGATACGCAGTATTTT. Protein sequence: CSVLEAGVTDTQYF.

The V and J genes are TRBV4-3 and TRBJ1-1; a weak D match, TRBD1 (5 bases). Trimming took off 0 bases at V and 2 bases at J, with 13 bases between the two ends. This CDR3 has 16 residues. The germline gives CDR1 LGHNA, CDR2 YSLEER. For the CDR3, the DNA is TGCGCCAGCAGCCAAGATTGGGGCAGCGACAACACTGAAGCTTTCTTT. Its protein is CASSQDWGSDNTEAFF.

There are a few counts of this clonotype. The V call is TRBV28, the J call TRBJ2-5; 13 bases align to TRBD2. The end of the DNA is better explained by TRBJ2-7, so the J call may be wrong. The germline CDR1 and CDR2 sequences are MDHEN and SYDVKM. The CDR3 has 16 residues. CDR3 nucleotide sequence: TGTGCCAGCAGTCCGCTGACTAGCGGGAGGCTCGGCGAGCAGTACTTC. This gives the protein CASSPLTSGRLGEQYF.

The chain combines TRBV7-6 with TRBJ1-2, with D unclear. V was shortened by 1 base and J by 6 bases, with 6 bases between the two germline ends. Germline values: CDR1 SGHVS, CDR2 FNYEAQ. The CDR3 loop spans 12 amino acids. The CDR3 sequence: CASSLDGHGYTF. The CDR3 coding sequence is TGTGCCAGCAGCTTAGATGGGCATGGCTACACCTTC.

This clonotype turned up a few times. The V call is TRBV20-1, the J call TRBJ2-5; 12 bases agree with TRBD2. Germline V CDR1 and CDR2: DFQATT, SNEGSKA (reference sequence). The CDR3 is 14 amino acids. V lost 4 bases and J lost 2; bases outside the gene matches: 2. CDR3: CSAKTSGGQETQYF. CDR3 sequence (DNA): TGCAGTGCTAAGACTAGCGGGGGACAAGAGACCCAGTACTTC.

This clonotype was seen a few times. This rearrangement joins TRBV9 to TRBJ2-6; D is uncertain. This CDR3 has 15 amino acids. CDR1 and CDR2 from the germline V gene are SGDLS and YYNGEE. V lost 3 bases to trimming and J lost 4 bases, with 11 bases between them. Here the CDR3 DNA reads TGTGCCAGCAGCGCAGCGTTGGCCGGGGCCAACGTCCTGACTTTC. Its protein is CASSAALAGANVLTF.

This clonotype showed up many times. The chain combines TRBV28 with TRBJ2-5, with TRBD1 identical over 7 bases. TRBJ2-7 explains the end of the DNA better; the J call may be wrong. The CDR3 is made up of 15 amino acids. CDR1 is MDHEN and CDR2 is SYDVKM in the germline V gene. This chain's CDR3 is CASSTNRDSLYEQYF. The CDR3 DNA reads as TGTGCCAGCAGTACAAACCGGGACAGTCTGTACGAGCAGTACTTC.

This chain joins TRBV7-3 and TRBJ2-5; TRBD1 agrees at 10 bases. CDR1 SGHTA and CDR2 FQGTGA come from the germline V gene. The CDR3 loop spans 15 amino acids. The ends lost 3 bases at V and 1 base at J; junction bases unmatched: 2. The CDR3 sequence: CASSFDRGPQETQYF. The CDR3, as DNA: TGTGCCAGCAGCTTTGACAGGGGGCCCCAAGAGACCCAGTACTTC. Looking up the rest from reference TRBV7-3 and TRBJ2-5 gives the full variable domain: GAGVSQTPSNKVTEKGKYVELRCDPISGHTALYWYRQSLGQGPEFLIYFQGTGAADDSGLPNDRFFAVRPEGSVSTLKIQRTERGDSAVYLCASSFDRGPQETQYFGPGTRLLVL.

This clonotype occurred once. The chain has TRBV28 and TRBJ2-3, with 10 bases fitting TRBD2. The V gene's germline CDR1 is MDHEN and CDR2 SYDVKM. V dropped 1 base and J dropped 5; count of bases not matched to a gene: 6. The CDR3 is 16 amino acids. CDR3 in amino acids: CASSLSAGGPGDTQYF. The CDR3, as DNA: TGTGCCAGCAGTTTATCAGCGGGGGGGCCCGGAGATACGCAGTATTTT.

A word on this clonotype: The junction does not match germline at one end; this may be a read error. The rearrangement joins TRBV7-2 to TRBJ2-1; possibly TRBD1 for D (5 bases). Germline CDR1 reads SGHTA; CDR2 reads FQGNSA. This CDR3 region has 14 residues. The CDR3 DNA reads TGTGCCAGCAGCTCAGACAGTTCCTACAATGAGCAGTTATTC. Translated, it gives CASSSDSSYNEQLF. The full variable domain, its missing parts supplied by reference TRBV7-2 and TRBJ2-1, is GAGVSQSPSNKVTEKGKDVELRCDPISGHTALYWYRQSLGQGLEFLIYFQGNSAPDKSGLPSDRFSAERTGGSVSTLTIQRTQQEDSAVYLCASSSDSSYNEQLFGPGTRLTVL.

This chain connects TRBV7-2 to TRBJ2-1; D is uncertain. The CDR3 is 13 residues long. Germline lookup yields CDR1 SGHTA and CDR2 FQGNSA. Trimming shortened V by 5 bases and J by 2 bases, and 7 bases separated the two germline ends. CDR3 DNA sequence: TGTGCCAGCAGCCCTCGTACCTACAATGAGCAGTTCTTC. Its translation is CASSPRTYNEQFF.

This clonotype was seen a few times. The CDR3 sequence: CASRESRNTDTQYF. CDR3 in DNA: TGCGCCAGCAGAGAGTCCCGGAACACAGATACGCAGTATTTT. This chain links TRBV5-1 with TRBJ2-3, with D unclear. Germline-derived CDR1 and CDR2 are SGHRS and YFSETQ. The CDR3 covers 14 residues. V was cut by 5 bases and J by 2 bases, with 12 bases left in between.

With respect to this clonotype: A junction end diverges from the germline sequence, so it may reflect a read error. V gene TRBV20-1 combines with J gene TRBJ2-1, with 8 nucleotides matching TRBD2. The CDR3 runs to 15 residues. Germline V gene data show CDR1 as DFQATT and CDR2 as SNEGSKA (reference sequence). The CDR3 region is CSARDQLAEYNGQFF. The CDR3 nucleotides are TGCAGTGCTAGAGATCAACTAGCGGAGTACAATGGGCAGTTCTTC.

In this sample, this clonotype turned up a few times. CDR3 residues: CASSYLAGTQYF. CDR3 nucleotides: TGTGCCAGCAGTTACCTTGCGGGGACCCAGTACTTC. V and J are TRBV6-2 or TRBV6-3 and TRBJ2-5; D is perhaps TRBD2 (5 bases). In germline, CDR1 is MNHEY, CDR2 SVGEGT. The ends were cut back, 2 bases at V and 7 bases at J, with 8 bases in the middle. The length of the CDR3 is 12 residues.

This clonotype occurred once. The chain couples TRBV7-3 to TRBJ2-2, with 11 bases that match TRBD2. From germline, CDR1 is SGHTA and CDR2 FQGTGA. Trimming cost V 4 bases and J 6 bases; bases outside gene matches: 7. The CDR3 covers 16 residues. CDR3 coding DNA: TGTGCCAGCAGCTCCCTTTTAGCGGGGGGGTCCGGGGAGCTGTTTTTT. Translation gives CASSSLLAGGSGELFF. Drawing the rest from reference TRBV7-3 and TRBJ2-2, the complete variable domain is GAGVSQTPSNKVTEKGKYVELRCDPISGHTALYWYRQSLGQGPEFLIYFQGTGAADDSGLPNDRFFAVRPEGSVSTLKIQRTERGDSAVYLCASSSLLAGGSGELFFGEGSRLTVL.

The chain has TRBV7-8 and TRBJ2-5; D perhaps matches TRBD1 (7 bases). The J call may be faulty, since TRBJ2-1 better matches the DNA end. The CDR3 length is 15 residues. Germline V gene sequence: CDR1 SGHVS, CDR2 FQNEAQ. CDR3 protein: CASSLGGTAYNEQFF. DNA of the CDR3: TGTGCCAGCAGCTTAGGCGGGACAGCCTACAATGAGCAGTTCTTC.

The chain has TRBV10-3 and TRBJ1-5; D is possibly TRBD1 (6 bases). Per the germline V gene, CDR1 is ENHRY and CDR2 is SYGVKD. Between the trimmed V and J ends, which lost 0 bases and 5 bases, there was a span of 20 bases. The CDR3 sequence is 18 residues long. CDR3 residues: CAISESIGGGGRYQPQHF. The CDR3, as DNA: TGTGCCATCAGTGAGTCGATCGGGGGGGGCGGCCGCTATCAGCCCCAGCATTTT.